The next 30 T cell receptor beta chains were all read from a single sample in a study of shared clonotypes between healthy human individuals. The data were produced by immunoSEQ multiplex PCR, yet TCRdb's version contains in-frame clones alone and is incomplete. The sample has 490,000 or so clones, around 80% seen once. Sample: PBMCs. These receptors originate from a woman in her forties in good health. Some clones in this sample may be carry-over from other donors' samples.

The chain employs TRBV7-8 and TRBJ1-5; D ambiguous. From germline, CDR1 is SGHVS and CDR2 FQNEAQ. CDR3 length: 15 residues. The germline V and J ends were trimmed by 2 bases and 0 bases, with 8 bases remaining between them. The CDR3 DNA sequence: TGTGCCAGCAGCTTACAGAGACATAGCAATCAGCCCCAGCATTTT. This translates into CASSLQRHSNQPQHF.

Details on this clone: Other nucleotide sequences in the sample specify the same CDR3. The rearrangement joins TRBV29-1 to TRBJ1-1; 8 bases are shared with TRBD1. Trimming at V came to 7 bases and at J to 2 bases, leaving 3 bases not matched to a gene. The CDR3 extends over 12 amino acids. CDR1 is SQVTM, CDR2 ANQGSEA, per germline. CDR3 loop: CSAGQANTEAFF. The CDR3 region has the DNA TGCAGCGCGGGACAGGCTAACACTGAAGCTTTCTTT.

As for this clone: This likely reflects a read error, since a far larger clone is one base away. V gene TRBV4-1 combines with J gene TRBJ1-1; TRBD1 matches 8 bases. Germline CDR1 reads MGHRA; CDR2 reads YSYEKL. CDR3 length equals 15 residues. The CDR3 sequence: CASGQEVTGDTEAFF. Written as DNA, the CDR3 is TGCGCCAGCGGCCAAGAGGTGACAGGGGACACTGAAGCTTTCTTT.

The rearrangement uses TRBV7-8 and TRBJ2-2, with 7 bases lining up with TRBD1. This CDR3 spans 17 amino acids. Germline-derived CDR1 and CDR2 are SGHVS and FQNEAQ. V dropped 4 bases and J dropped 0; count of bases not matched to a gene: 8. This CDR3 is CASSSYPGGPNTGELFF. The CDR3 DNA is TGTGCCAGCAGCTCTTACCCAGGGGGTCCGAACACCGGGGAGCTGTTTTTT.

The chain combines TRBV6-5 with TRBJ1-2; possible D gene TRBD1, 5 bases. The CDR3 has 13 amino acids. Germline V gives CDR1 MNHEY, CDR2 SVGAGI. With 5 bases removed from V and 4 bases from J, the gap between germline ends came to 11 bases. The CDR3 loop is CASSTGGGYGYTF. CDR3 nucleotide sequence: TGTGCCAGCAGTACTGGGGGGGGCTATGGCTACACCTTC.

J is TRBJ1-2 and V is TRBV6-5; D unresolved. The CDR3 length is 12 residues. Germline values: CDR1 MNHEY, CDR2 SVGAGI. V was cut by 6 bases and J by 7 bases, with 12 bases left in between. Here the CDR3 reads CASRGRAGGYTF. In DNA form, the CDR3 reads TGTGCCAGCAGGGGGAGGGCCGGTGGCTACACCTTC.

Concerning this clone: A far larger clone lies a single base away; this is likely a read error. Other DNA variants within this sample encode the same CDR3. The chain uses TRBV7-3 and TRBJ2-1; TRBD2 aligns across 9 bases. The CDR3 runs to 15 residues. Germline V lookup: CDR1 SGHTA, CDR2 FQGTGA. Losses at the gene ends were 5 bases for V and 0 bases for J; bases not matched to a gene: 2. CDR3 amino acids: CASSLSGSSYNEQFF. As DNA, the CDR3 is TGTGCCAGCAGCCTTAGCGGGAGCTCCTACAATGAGCAGTTCTTC.

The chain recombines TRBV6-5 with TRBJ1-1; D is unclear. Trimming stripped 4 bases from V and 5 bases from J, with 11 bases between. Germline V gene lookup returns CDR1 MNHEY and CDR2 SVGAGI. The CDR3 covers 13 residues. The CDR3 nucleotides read TGTGCCAGCAGTTCTTTCTGGAGTACTGAAGCTTTCTTT. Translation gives CASSSFWSTEAFF.

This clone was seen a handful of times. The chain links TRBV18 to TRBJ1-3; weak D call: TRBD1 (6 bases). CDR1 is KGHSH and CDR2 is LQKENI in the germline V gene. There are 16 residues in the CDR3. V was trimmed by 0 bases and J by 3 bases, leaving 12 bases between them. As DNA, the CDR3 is TGTGCCAGCTCACCACCCCGGGGGGCAGATGGAAACACCATATATTTT. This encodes CASSPPRGADGNTIYF.

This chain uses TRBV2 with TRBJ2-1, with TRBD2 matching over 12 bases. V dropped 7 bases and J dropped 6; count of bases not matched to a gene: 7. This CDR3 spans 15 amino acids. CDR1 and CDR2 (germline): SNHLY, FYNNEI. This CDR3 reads CASKTSGRALNEQFF. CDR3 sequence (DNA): TGTGCCAGCAAGACTAGCGGGAGAGCCCTCAATGAGCAGTTCTTC.

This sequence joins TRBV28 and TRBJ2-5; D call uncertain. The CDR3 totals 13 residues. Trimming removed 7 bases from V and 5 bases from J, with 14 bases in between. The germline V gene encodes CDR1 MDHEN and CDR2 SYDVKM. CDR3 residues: CASTPSRLETQYF. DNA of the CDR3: TGTGCCAGCACCCCTTCCAGACTCGAGACCCAGTACTTC.

CDR3 DNA sequence: TGTGCCAGCAGCCAAGGGACAGGGTCCTACGAGCAGTACTTC. Amino acid sequence: CASSQGTGSYEQYF. The chain is built from TRBV7-9 and TRBJ2-7; 9 bases line up with TRBD1. Germline CDR1 reads SEHNR; CDR2 reads FQNEAQ (reference sequence). V lost 5 bases to trimming and J lost 1 base; unmatched junction nucleotides: 3. This CDR3 comprises 14 residues.

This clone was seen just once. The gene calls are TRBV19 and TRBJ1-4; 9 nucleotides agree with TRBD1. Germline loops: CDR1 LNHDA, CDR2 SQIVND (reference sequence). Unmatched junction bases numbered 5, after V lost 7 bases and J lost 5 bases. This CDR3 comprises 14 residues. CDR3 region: CASTPGQGNEKLFF. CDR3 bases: TGTGCCAGTACCCCCGGACAGGGGAATGAAAAACTGTTTTTT.

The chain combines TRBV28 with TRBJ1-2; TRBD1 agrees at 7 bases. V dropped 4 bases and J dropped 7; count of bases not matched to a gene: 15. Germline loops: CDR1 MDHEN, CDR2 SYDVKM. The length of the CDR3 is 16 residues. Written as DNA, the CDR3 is TGTGCCAGCAGTTCACCCATGACAGGGTTGTATGCTGGCTACACCTTC. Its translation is CASSSPMTGLYAGYTF.

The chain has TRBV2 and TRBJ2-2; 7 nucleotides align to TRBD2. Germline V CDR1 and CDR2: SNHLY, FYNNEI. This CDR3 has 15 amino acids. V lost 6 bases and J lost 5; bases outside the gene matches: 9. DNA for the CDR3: TGTGCCAGCAGCTCACTGCTCGGGGGGACCGGGGAGCTGTTTTTT. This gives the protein CASSSLLGGTGELFF.

CDR3 sequence: CASSPAGGLAGGPEYF. In DNA, the CDR3 is TGTGCCAGCAGTCCCGCCGGCGGACTAGCGGGAGGGCCGGAGTACTTC. The chain links TRBV27 to TRBJ2-7, with 15 positions matching TRBD2. V shed 5 bases, J shed 11 bases, and the junction held 13 bases outside the gene matches. Germline values: CDR1 MNHEY, CDR2 SMNVEV (reference sequence). The CDR3 is made up of 16 amino acids.

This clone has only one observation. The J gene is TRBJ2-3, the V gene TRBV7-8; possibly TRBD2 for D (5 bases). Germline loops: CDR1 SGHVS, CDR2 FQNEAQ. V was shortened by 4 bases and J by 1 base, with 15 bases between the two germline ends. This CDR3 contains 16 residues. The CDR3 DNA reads TGTGCCAGCAGCTCCAGTCCGGTTAGCGGCACAGATACGCAGTATTTT. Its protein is CASSSSPVSGTDTQYF.

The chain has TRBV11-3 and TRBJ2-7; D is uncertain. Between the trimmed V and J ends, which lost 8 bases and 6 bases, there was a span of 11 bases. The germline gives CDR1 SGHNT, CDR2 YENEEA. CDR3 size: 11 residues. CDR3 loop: CASGMGGEQYF. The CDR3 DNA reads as TGTGCCAGCGGAATGGGTGGCGAGCAGTACTTC. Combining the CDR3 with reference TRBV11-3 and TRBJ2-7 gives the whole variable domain EAGVVQSPRYKIIEKKQPVAFWCNPISGHNTLYWYLQNLGQGPELLIRYENEEAVDDSQLPKDRFSAERLKGVDSTLKIQPAELGDSAVYLCASGMGGEQYFGPGTRLTVT.

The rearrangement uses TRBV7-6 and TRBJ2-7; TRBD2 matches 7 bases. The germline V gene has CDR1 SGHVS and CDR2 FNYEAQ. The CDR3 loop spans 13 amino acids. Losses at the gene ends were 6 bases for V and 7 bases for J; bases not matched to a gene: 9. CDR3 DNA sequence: TGTGCCAGCAGGGGTATGGGGGGAGGGGAGCAGTACTTC. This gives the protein CASRGMGGGEQYF.

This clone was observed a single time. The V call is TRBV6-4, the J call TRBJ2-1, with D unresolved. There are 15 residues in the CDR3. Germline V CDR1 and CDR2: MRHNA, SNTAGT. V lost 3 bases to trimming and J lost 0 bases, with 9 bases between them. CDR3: CASSEEWSSYNEQFF. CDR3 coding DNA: TGTGCCAGCAGTGAAGAGTGGAGCTCCTACAATGAGCAGTTCTTC.

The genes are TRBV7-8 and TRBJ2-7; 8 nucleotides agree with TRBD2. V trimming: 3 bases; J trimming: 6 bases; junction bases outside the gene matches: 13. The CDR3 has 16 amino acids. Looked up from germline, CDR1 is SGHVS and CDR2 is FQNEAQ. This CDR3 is CASSLGGGAGEVEQYF. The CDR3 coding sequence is TGTGCCAGCAGCTTGGGCGGTGGAGCGGGAGAGGTCGAGCAGTACTTC.

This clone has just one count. The CDR3 DNA sequence: TGTGCCAGCAGCTCGGGTTCTTACACAGATACGCAGTATTTT. The encoded protein is CASSSGSYTDTQYF. V usage is TRBV7-3 and J usage is TRBJ2-3; D uncertain. V lost 4 bases, J lost 2 bases, and 10 bases lay in between. The CDR3 length is 14 residues. CDR1 is SGHTA and CDR2 is FQGTGA in the germline V gene.

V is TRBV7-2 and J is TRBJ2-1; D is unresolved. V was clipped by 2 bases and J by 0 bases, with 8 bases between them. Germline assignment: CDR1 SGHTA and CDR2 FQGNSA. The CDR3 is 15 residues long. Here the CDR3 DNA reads TGTGCCAGCAGCTTATCCCGGGCCTCCTACAATGAGCAGTTCTTC. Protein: CASSLSRASYNEQFF. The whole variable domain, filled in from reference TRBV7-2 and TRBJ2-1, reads GAGVSQSPSNKVTEKGKDVELRCDPISGHTALYWYRQSLGQGLEFLIYFQGNSAPDKSGLPSDRFSAERTGGSVSTLTIQRTQQEDSAVYLCASSLSRASYNEQFFGPGTRLTVL.

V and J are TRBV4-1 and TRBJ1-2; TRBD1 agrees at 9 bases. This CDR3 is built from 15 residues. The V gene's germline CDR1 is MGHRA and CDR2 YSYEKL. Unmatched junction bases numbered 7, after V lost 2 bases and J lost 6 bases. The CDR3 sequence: CASSQMHRGRDGYTF. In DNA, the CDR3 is TGCGCCAGCAGCCAAATGCACAGGGGGCGCGATGGCTACACCTTC.

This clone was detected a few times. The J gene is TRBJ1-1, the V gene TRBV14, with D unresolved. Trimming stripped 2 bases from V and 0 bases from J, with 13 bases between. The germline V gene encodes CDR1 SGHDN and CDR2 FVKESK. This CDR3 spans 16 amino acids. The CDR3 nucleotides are TGTGCCAGCAGCCAACTGGGGAACCGAATGAACACTGAAGCTTTCTTT. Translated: CASSQLGNRMNTEAFF. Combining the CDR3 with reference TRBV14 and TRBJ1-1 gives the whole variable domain EAGVTQFPSHSVIEKGQTVTLRCDPISGHDNLYWYRRVMGKEIKFLLHFVKESKQDESGMPNNRFLAERTGGTYSTLKVQPAELEDSGVYFCASSQLGNRMNTEAFFGQGTRLTVV.

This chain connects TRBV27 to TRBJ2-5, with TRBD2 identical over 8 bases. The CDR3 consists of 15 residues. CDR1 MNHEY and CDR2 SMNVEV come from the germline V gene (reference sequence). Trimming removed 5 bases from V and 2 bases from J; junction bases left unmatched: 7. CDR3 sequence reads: CASSPRGGYQETQYF. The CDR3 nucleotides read TGTGCCAGCAGTCCCCGGGGGGGCTATCAAGAGACCCAGTACTTC.

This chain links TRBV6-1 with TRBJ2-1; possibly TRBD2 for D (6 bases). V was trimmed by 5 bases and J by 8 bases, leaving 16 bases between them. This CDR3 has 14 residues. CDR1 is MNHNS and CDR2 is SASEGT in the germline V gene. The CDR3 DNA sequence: TGTGCCAGCAGTCCCCGGGACTTCCGTGATGAGCAGTTCTTC. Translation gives CASSPRDFRDEQFF.

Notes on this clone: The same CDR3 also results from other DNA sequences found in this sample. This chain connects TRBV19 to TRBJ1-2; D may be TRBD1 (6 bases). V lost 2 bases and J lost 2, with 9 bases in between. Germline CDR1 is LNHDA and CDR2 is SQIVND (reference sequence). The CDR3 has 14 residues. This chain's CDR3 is CASSISGANYGYTF. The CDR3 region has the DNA TGTGCCAGTAGTATATCGGGGGCGAACTATGGCTACACCTTC.

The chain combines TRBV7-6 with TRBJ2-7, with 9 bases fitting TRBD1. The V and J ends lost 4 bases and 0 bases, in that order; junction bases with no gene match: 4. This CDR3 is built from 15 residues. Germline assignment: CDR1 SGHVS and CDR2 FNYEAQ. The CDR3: CASSSGQGSSYEQYF. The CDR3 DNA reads TGTGCCAGCAGCTCCGGACAGGGGTCCTCCTACGAGCAGTACTTC.

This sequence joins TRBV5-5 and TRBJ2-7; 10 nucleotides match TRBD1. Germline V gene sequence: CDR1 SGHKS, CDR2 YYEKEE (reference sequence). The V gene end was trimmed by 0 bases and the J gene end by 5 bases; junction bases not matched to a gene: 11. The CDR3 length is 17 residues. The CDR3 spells CASSLEGQGFLIDEQYF. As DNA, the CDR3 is TGTGCCAGCAGCTTGGAGGGACAGGGGTTTCTCATCGACGAGCAGTACTTC.